A single sample is the source of the 10 T cell receptor beta chains below, sequenced in a study of technical replicates of blood from a few donors. Libraries were prepared by immunoSEQ multiplex PCR; TCRdb keeps only in-frame clonotypes and omits some of them. The repertoire holds roughly 68,000 clones, with 95% to 98% as singletons. The specimen was T cells isolated from PBMCs. These receptors were obtained from a human donor in good health.

The chain joins TRBV6-1 to TRBJ2-7, with a possible D match to TRBD1 (5 bases). This CDR3 is built from 14 residues. Germline assignment: CDR1 MNHNS and CDR2 SASEGT. V lost 6 bases and J 0 bases, leaving 12 bases between the germline ends. The CDR3 sequence: CASRFDRGSYEQYF. DNA of the CDR3: TGTGCCAGCAGGTTCGACAGAGGCTCCTACGAGCAGTACTTC.

The chain recombines TRBV5-4 with TRBJ2-5; 14 nucleotides agree with TRBD2. The CDR3 totals 19 residues. Germline V gene sequence: CDR1 SGHNT, CDR2 YYREEE (reference sequence). Germline trimming cut 2 bases from V and 5 bases from J; bases unmatched to any gene: 14. The CDR3 protein is CASSLLPLGLAGEGETQYF. CDR3 coding DNA: TGTGCCAGCAGCTTACTACCTTTGGGACTAGCGGGAGAAGGTGAGACCCAGTACTTC. Drawing the rest from reference TRBV5-4 and TRBJ2-5, the complete variable domain is ETGVTQSPTHLIKTRGQQVTLRCSSQSGHNTVSWYQQALGQGPQFIFQYYREEENGRGNFPPRFSGLQFPNYSSELNVNALELDDSALYLCASSLLPLGLAGEGETQYFGPGTRLLVL.

The chain is built from TRBV29-1 and TRBJ2-7, with no clear D. Germline lookup yields CDR1 SQVTM and CDR2 ANQGSEA. The CDR3 totals 13 residues. V lost 5 bases to trimming and J lost 3 bases, with 14 bases between them. CDR3 protein: CSVLWSTFYEQYF. In DNA form, the CDR3 reads TGCAGCGTTCTTTGGAGCACCTTCTACGAGCAGTACTTC.

The chain uses TRBV19 and TRBJ2-7; 8 bases line up with TRBD1. CDR3 length: 16 amino acids. V lost 2 bases to trimming and J lost 1 base; unmatched junction nucleotides: 7. The germline gives CDR1 LNHDA, CDR2 SQIVND (reference sequence). The chain's CDR3 is CASSISGQGYSYEQYF. CDR3 sequence (DNA): TGTGCCAGTAGTATATCCGGACAGGGATATTCCTACGAGCAGTACTTC.

The J gene is TRBJ1-2, the V gene TRBV6-1, with 7 bases that match TRBD1. V shed 11 bases, J shed 3 bases, and the junction held 3 bases outside the gene matches. Germline V gives CDR1 MNHNS, CDR2 SASEGT. The CDR3 contains 11 residues. DNA for the CDR3: TGTGCCTTAACAGGGGACTATGGCTACACCTTC. Translating gives CALTGDYGYTF.

This clone was seen only a few times. CDR3 sequence reads: CASSVDYGNTEAFF. CDR3 in DNA: TGTGCCAGCAGCGTAGACTACGGGAACACTGAAGCTTTCTTT. The genes are TRBV9 and TRBJ1-1; D call uncertain. The CDR3 is 14 amino acids. Germline V gives CDR1 SGDLS, CDR2 YYNGEE. V lost 0 bases to trimming and J lost 1 base, with 7 bases between them.

The chain links TRBV5-6 to TRBJ2-2; D ambiguous. Trimming cost V 4 bases and J 0 bases, with 10 bases left between them. Germline V gene lookup returns CDR1 SGHDT and CDR2 YYEEEE. This CDR3 is 15 amino acids long. The CDR3 nucleotides read TGTGCCAGCAGCCCCCTAGGCACGAACACCGGGGAGCTGTTTTTT. Protein sequence: CASSPLGTNTGELFF.

The V call is TRBV2, the J call TRBJ1-2, with a weak D call TRBD1 (5 bases). Trimming took off 9 bases at V and 6 bases at J, with 14 bases between the two ends. CDR3 length equals 12 residues. Germline CDR1 SNHLY, CDR2 FYNNEI. The CDR3 sequence: CARLGQGHGYTF. DNA for the CDR3: TGTGCCAGGCTAGGGCAGGGCCATGGCTACACCTTC.

This chain connects TRBV27 to TRBJ2-1, with TRBD2 matching over 10 bases. CDR3 length: 13 amino acids. Looked up from germline, CDR1 is MNHEY and CDR2 is SMNVEV (reference sequence). The trim removed 7 bases at V and 15 bases at J, leaving 12 bases unmatched. CDR3 nucleotides: TGTGCCAGCATAGGTCTAGCGGGAGCCGAAAGGTTCTTC. Amino acids: CASIGLAGAERFF.

V and J are TRBV29-1 and TRBJ1-1, with D uncertain. The CDR3 runs 13 residues. The V gene's germline CDR1 is SQVTM and CDR2 ANQGSEA. Trimming removed 2 bases at V and 5 bases at J, with 12 bases between. For the CDR3, the DNA is TGCAGCGTTGAAATGGGCACGGGGACTGAAGCTTTCTTT. This sequence encodes CSVEMGTGTEAFF. Filled out from reference TRBV29-1 and TRBJ1-1, the complete variable domain reads SAVISQKPSRDICQRGTSLTIQCQVDSQVTMMFWYRQQPGQSLTLIATANQGSEATYESGFVIDKFPISRPNLTFSTLTVSNMSPEDSSIYLCSVEMGTGTEAFFGQGTRLTVV.